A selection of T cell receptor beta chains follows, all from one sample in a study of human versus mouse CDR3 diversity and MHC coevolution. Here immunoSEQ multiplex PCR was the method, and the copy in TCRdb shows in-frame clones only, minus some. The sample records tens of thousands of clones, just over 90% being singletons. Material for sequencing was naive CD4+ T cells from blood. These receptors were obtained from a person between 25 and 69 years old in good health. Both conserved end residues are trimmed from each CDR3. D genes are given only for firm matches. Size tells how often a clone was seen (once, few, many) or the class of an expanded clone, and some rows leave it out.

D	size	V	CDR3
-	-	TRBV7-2	ASSFWGGPEF
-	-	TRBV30	AWSVLGYRNTEAF
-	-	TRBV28	ASSLGDRAGGNIQY
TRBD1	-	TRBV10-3	AIRGQGSNYGYT
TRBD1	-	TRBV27	ASSSRTGRNTEAF
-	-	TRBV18	ASSPSAGATNEKLF
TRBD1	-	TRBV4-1	ARRDRGSNYGYT
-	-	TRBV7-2	ASSYSGLYSNQPQH
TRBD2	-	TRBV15	ATSRDKASGGTGELF
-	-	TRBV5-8	ASSLLGNTIY
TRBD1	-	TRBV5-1	ASRPDDRRDSLAEQY
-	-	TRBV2	ASRQENTGELF
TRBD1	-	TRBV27	ASSPRDRAAGQPQH
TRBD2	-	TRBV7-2	ASSLDPSGGTQY
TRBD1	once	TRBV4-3	ASSQDEGADYGYT
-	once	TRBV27	ASSFQAGLTNEQF
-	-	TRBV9	ASSPQVGSGANVLT
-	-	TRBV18	ASSPLGRGLRTEAF
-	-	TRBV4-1	ASSQEAGITEAF
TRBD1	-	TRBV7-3	ASSLGTGVNEQF
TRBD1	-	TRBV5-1	ASSAYPGTGKNIQY
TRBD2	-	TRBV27	ASRRTSGSHEQY
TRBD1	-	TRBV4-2	ASSQAGTGAGGEQF
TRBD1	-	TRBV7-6	ASSLGTGGNNQPQH
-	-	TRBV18	ASSPPSGYTQY
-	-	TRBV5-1	ASSLATGGAGNTIY
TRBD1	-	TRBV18	ASSPPRQGARVIGYT